The present entry profiles one TCR beta chain with its context. These data belong to a study of blood T cell repertoires in COVID-19. For the study at large: Sample material is recorded as cDNA or gDNA derived from T cells, B-cell-depleted T cells, or PBMCs.

As originally analysed: Counts of nucleated cells, estimated from reference gene primer amplification, were obtained. Produced via immunoSEQ multiplex PCR; TCRdb's table is partial and in-frame only. That table supplies the V and J calls and clone size; D and trimming were determined from the DNA. The sample records some 430,000 clones, 90% being singletons. The germline V gene encodes CDR1 LNHDA and CDR2 SQIVND (reference sequence). CDR3 length: 15 residues. V was shortened by 4 bases and J by 4 bases, with 16 bases between the two germline ends. This receptor was identified in a man between 18 and 29 years old who had recovered from COVID-19. Sequencing was done on a sample of PBMCs or T cells enriched from blood (not recorded which). This chain uses TRBV19 with TRBJ1-2; D may be TRBD1 (6 bases). CDR3 in amino acids: CASSKGDPGIYGYTF. In DNA form, the CDR3 reads TGTGCCAGTAGTAAGGGGGATCCTGGGATCTATGGCTACACCTTC.